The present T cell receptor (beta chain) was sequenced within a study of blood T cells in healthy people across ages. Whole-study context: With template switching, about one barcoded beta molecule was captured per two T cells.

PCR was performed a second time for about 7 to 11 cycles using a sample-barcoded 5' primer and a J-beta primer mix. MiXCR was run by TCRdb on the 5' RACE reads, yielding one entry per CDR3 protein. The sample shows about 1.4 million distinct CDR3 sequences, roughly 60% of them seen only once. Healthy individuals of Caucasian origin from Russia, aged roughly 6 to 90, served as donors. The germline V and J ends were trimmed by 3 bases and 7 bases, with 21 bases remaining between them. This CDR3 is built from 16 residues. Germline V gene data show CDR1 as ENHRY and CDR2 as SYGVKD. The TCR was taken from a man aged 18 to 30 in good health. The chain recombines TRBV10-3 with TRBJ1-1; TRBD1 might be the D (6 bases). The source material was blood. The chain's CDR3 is CAISDTYGGGENEAFF. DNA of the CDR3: TGTGCCATCAGTGATACTTATGGGGGCGGGGAAAATGAAGCTTTCTTT.